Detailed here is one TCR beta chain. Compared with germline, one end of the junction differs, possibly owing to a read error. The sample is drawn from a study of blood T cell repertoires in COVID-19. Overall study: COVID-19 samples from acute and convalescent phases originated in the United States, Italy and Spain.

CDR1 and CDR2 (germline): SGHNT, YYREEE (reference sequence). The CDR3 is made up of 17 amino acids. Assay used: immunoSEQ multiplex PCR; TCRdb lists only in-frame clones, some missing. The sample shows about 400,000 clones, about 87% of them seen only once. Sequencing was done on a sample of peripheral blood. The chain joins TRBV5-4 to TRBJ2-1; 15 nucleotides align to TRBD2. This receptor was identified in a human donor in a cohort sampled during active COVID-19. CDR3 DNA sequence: TGTGCCAGCAGTTTGGGACTAGCGGGAGGCTCCTACAATGAGCAGTTCTTC. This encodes CASSLGLAGGSYNEQFF.